These 28 T cell receptor beta chains share one sample of origin, sequenced in a study of blood T cells in healthy people across ages (dated by TCRdb to 2014 to 2015). Library prep was done by 5' RACE. TCRdb lists the instrument as Illumina HiSeq 2500. A second roughly 7 to 11 cycle PCR used a sample-barcoded 5' primer and a J-beta primer mix. TCRdb itself trimmed the public reads at Q25 with fastp, ran MiXCR and retained productive beta chains. Rows with one shared CDR3 protein collapse into an entry with the most common genes and DNA. The sample contains 1.5 million to 2 million distinct CDR3 sequences, about 49% of them found a single time. The ten largest clones add up to about 2.1% of the sample. Sequenced material: blood. Receptor source: a woman in her thirties or forties in good health.

There are many counts of this clonotype. The chain is built from TRBV20-1 and TRBJ2-3; D gene unclear. This CDR3 comprises 13 residues. Germline V gene sequence: CDR1 DFQATT, CDR2 SNEGSKA (reference sequence). The V gene lost 2 bases and the J gene lost 3 bases, with 9 bases spanning the gap. The chain's CDR3 is CSARRKGTDTQYF. In nucleotides, the CDR3 is TGCAGTGCTAGAAGGAAAGGTACAGATACGCAGTATTTT.

This clonotype has a handful of counts. The chain couples TRBV2 to TRBJ2-7, with 7 bases identical to TRBD2. The CDR3 is 13 residues long. Trimming removed 10 bases from V and 3 bases from J; junction bases left unmatched: 9. Germline V CDR1 and CDR2: SNHLY, FYNNEI. The CDR3 is CAIGKAGIYEQYF. DNA for the CDR3: TGTGCCATCGGTAAAGCGGGGATCTACGAGCAGTACTTC.

In this sample, this clonotype turned up once. The chain links TRBV3-1 to TRBJ2-7, with D uncertain. This CDR3 is 14 amino acids long. V dropped 1 base and J dropped 7 bases, with 14 bases sitting between them. Germline V gene sequence: CDR1 LGHDT, CDR2 YNNKEL (reference sequence). The CDR3 spells CASSQAQPRREQYF. CDR3 coding DNA: TGTGCCAGCAGCCAAGCCCAGCCCAGACGTGAGCAGTACTTC.

On this clonotype: This sequence may be a read error, since a much larger clone differs from it by one base. This chain links TRBV20-1 with TRBJ2-5; the D gene is possibly TRBD1 (6 bases). The V gene's germline CDR1 is DFQATT and CDR2 SNEGSKA (reference sequence). V was pared by 6 bases and J by 9 bases, with 14 bases between. The CDR3 consists of 11 residues. The CDR3: CSATGTEAQYF. CDR3 bases: TGCAGTGCAACAGGGACGGAGGCCCAGTACTTC.

The rearrangement joins TRBV4-3 to TRBJ1-2; the D gene is possibly TRBD1 (5 bases). Trimming stripped 0 bases from V and 3 bases from J, with 14 bases between. The V gene's germline CDR1 is LGHNA and CDR2 YSLEER. The CDR3 is made up of 16 amino acids. CDR3 loop: CASSQDKGSGYYGYTF. The DNA of the CDR3 is TGCGCCAGCAGCCAAGATAAGGGGTCAGGGTACTATGGCTACACCTTC.

The V and J genes are TRBV7-2 and TRBJ1-2, with D hard to call. Deletions cut 3 bases from V and 5 bases from J, with 16 bases between. Germline V lookup: CDR1 SGHTA, CDR2 FQGNSA. CDR3 length: 15 residues. The DNA for the CDR3 is TGTGCCAGCAGCTTTGTCCCGGGTAGGGCGTATGGCTACACCTTC. The encoded protein is CASSFVPGRAYGYTF.

In its sample, this clonotype was seen a few times. The CDR3 protein is CASSNRGKNYGYTF. CDR3 DNA: TGTGCCAGCAGTAACAGGGGGAAGAACTATGGCTACACCTTC. The chain employs TRBV28 and TRBJ1-2; 8 bases fit TRBD1. The CDR3 totals 14 residues. V dropped 5 bases and J dropped 2; count of bases not matched to a gene: 4. Germline V gene lookup returns CDR1 MDHEN and CDR2 SYDVKM.

This clonotype came up many times. This chain uses TRBV27 with TRBJ1-2; possible D gene TRBD1, 5 bases. This CDR3 is built from 12 residues. Germline V CDR1 and CDR2: MNHEY, SMNVEV (reference sequence). Trimming shortened V by 6 bases and J by 7 bases, and 12 bases separated the two germline ends. The CDR3 sequence is CASSPQGGGYTF. In DNA, the CDR3 is TGTGCCAGCAGCCCTCAGGGTGGTGGCTACACCTTC.

This clonotype came up a few times. The chain joins TRBV7-2 to TRBJ2-7; a possible D gene is TRBD1 (5 bases). The germline V gene has CDR1 SGHTA and CDR2 FQGNSA. The CDR3 consists of 15 residues. V lost 0 bases and J 5 bases, leaving 14 bases between the germline ends. Here the CDR3 DNA reads TGTGCCAGCAGCTTAGCGCAGGGCGTCCGGGACGAGCAGTACTTC. This encodes CASSLAQGVRDEQYF.

The CDR3 reads CSAYRIEGQPNNEQFF. In DNA form, the CDR3 reads TGCAGTGCGTATCGAATTGAGGGACAGCCGAACAATGAGCAGTTCTTC. The chain links TRBV20-1 to TRBJ2-1; 7 nucleotides match TRBD1. The V segment lost 6 bases and the J segment 5 bases; nucleotides outside the gene matches: 16. Germline loops: CDR1 DFQATT, CDR2 SNEGSKA (reference sequence). The CDR3 contains 16 residues.

The chain uses TRBV3-1 and TRBJ1-2; D uncertain. This CDR3 contains 11 residues. Per the germline V gene, CDR1 is LGHDT and CDR2 is YNNKEL (reference sequence). V shed 0 bases and J shed 7 bases, with 3 bases lying between them. The CDR3 sequence: CASSQDIGYTF. CDR3 sequence (DNA): TGTGCCAGCAGCCAAGACATTGGCTACACCTTC.

This clonotype was counted a few times. J is TRBJ2-5 and V is TRBV7-2; no clear D. V lost 5 bases and J lost 2, with 15 bases in between. The CDR3 extends over 15 amino acids. CDR1 and CDR2 (germline): SGHTA, FQGNSA. Here the CDR3 reads CASSPQRRKQETQYF. The CDR3 coding sequence is TGTGCCAGCAGCCCCCAAAGGCGTAAGCAAGAGACCCAGTACTTC.

This clonotype was detected only a few times. V and J are TRBV9 and TRBJ2-1, with TRBD1 identical over 8 bases. The CDR3 has 15 amino acids. Germline assignment: CDR1 SGDLS and CDR2 YYNGEE. Losses at the gene ends were 2 bases for V and 4 bases for J; bases not matched to a gene: 5. The CDR3: CASSVQGALYNEQFF. CDR3 DNA sequence: TGTGCCAGCAGCGTCCAGGGGGCCCTTTACAATGAGCAGTTCTTC.

V gene TRBV6-5 combines with J gene TRBJ2-7; 9 bases match TRBD1. V lost 2 bases to trimming and J lost 3 bases; unmatched junction nucleotides: 5. The CDR3 consists of 15 residues. The germline V gene encodes CDR1 MNHEY and CDR2 SVGAGI. The CDR3: CASSYGTGIGYEQYF. The CDR3 nucleotides are TGTGCCAGCAGTTACGGGACAGGGATAGGCTACGAGCAGTACTTC.

This chain uses TRBV20-1 with TRBJ2-3; D not certain. Germline-derived CDR1 and CDR2 are DFQATT and SNEGSKA (reference sequence). CDR3 length equals 14 residues. Trimming stripped 0 bases from V and 4 bases from J, with 11 bases between. CDR3 in DNA: TGCAGTGCTAGAGATCCGGTGATGGCAGATACGCAGTATTTT. Encoded protein: CSARDPVMADTQYF.

The sample holds one count of this clonotype. The chain couples TRBV28 to TRBJ2-3, with 13 bases matching TRBD2. In germline, CDR1 is MDHEN, CDR2 SYDVKM. The CDR3 is 18 amino acids. V trimming: 6 bases; J trimming: 3 bases; junction bases outside the gene matches: 12. The CDR3 sequence is CASSLTGTSGDDTDTQYF. DNA for the CDR3: TGTGCCAGCAGCCTCACCGGGACTAGCGGGGATGATACAGATACGCAGTATTTT.

The chain recombines TRBV7-2 with TRBJ1-6; D gene ambiguous. Germline CDR1 is SGHTA and CDR2 is FQGNSA. The V end was cut by 1 base, the J end by 8 bases, with 27 bases between. The CDR3 has 20 residues. The CDR3 here is CASSLVSVGEPDDWDSPLHF. The CDR3 nucleotides read TGTGCCAGCAGCTTAGTCTCGGTTGGTGAGCCTGATGATTGGGATTCACCCCTCCACTTT.

The chain has TRBV5-1 and TRBJ2-6, with D unresolved. Germline assignment: CDR1 SGHRS and CDR2 YFSETQ. This CDR3 comprises 13 residues. The V end lost 4 bases, the J end lost 6 bases, and 8 bases lay between the germline ends. For the CDR3, the DNA is TGCGCCAGCAGCGTCGCCGAGGCCAACGTCCTGACTTTC. Amino acid sequence: CASSVAEANVLTF. The complete variable domain, with remaining parts taken from reference TRBV5-1 and TRBJ2-6, reads KAGVTQTPRYLIKTRGQQVTLSCSPISGHRSVSWYQQTPGQGLQFLFEYFSETQRNKGNFPGRFSGRQFSNSRSEMNVSTLELGDSALYLCASSVAEANVLTFGAGSRLTVL.

This clonotype appeared many times. J is TRBJ2-7 and V is TRBV20-1, with a possible D match to TRBD1 (6 bases). Germline assignment: CDR1 DFQATT and CDR2 SNEGSKA (reference sequence). Trimming cost V 3 bases and J 5 bases, with 8 bases left between them. The CDR3 has 11 residues. As DNA, the CDR3 is TGCAGTGCTAGGGGGGACAACGAGCAGTACTTC. This encodes CSARGDNEQYF.

Turning to this clonotype: Germline is not matched at one junction end, which may reflect a read error. V gene TRBV7-2 combines with J gene TRBJ2-1; no firm D call. The CDR3 spans 14 residues. CDR1 is SGHTA and CDR2 is FQGNSA in the germline V gene. In nucleotides, the CDR3 is TGTGCCGGCAGCTCGACCCTGGGATTCAATGAGCAGTTCTTC. It specifies CAGSSTLGFNEQFF.

This rearrangement joins TRBV5-1 to TRBJ2-7; D unclear. Germline values: CDR1 SGHRS, CDR2 YFSETQ. Trimming removed 0 bases at V and 0 bases at J, with 13 bases between. CDR3 length: 16 amino acids. The chain's CDR3 is CASSLAPRRVSYEQYF. CDR3 nucleotide sequence: TGCGCCAGCAGCTTGGCTCCCAGGCGAGTCTCCTACGAGCAGTACTTC.

The chain recombines TRBV15 with TRBJ1-4; tentatively, D is TRBD1 (6 bases). CDR1 and CDR2 from the germline V gene are LNHNV and YYDKDF (reference sequence). V was cut by 3 bases and J by 8 bases, with 16 bases left in between. The CDR3 is made up of 15 amino acids. CDR3 coding DNA: TGTGCCACCAGCAGTTCCCCAGGGGTTGGAGAAAAACTGTTTTTT. Amino acid sequence: CATSSSPGVGEKLFF.

This chain links TRBV6-2 or TRBV6-3 with TRBJ2-1, with 9 bases lining up with TRBD1. Germline V gene lookup returns CDR1 MNHEY and CDR2 SVGEGT. The CDR3 has 16 amino acids. V was clipped by 5 bases and J by 5 bases; unmatched bases: 10. CDR3 coding DNA: TGTGCCAGCAGTCACGGGTGGGACAGGGTCAACAATGAGCAGTTCTTC. Its protein product is CASSHGWDRVNNEQFF.

The chain links TRBV7-6 to TRBJ2-6; 7 positions agree with TRBD2. There are 17 residues in the CDR3. V shed 3 bases, J shed 0 bases, and the junction held 5 bases outside the gene matches. The germline CDR1 and CDR2 sequences are SGHVS and FNYEAQ. CDR3 sequence (DNA): TGTGCCAGCAGCTTCGGACTAGACGACTCTGGGGCCAACGTCCTGACTTTC. Amino acid sequence: CASSFGLDDSGANVLTF.

This chain joins TRBV4-1 and TRBJ1-2; D is perhaps TRBD1 (5 bases). This CDR3 has 15 residues. V lost 2 bases to trimming and J lost 5 bases, with 15 bases between them. Germline loops: CDR1 MGHRA, CDR2 YSYEKL. Here the CDR3 DNA reads TGCGCCAGCAGCCAACCCCGTGAGGGGAGGTATGGCTACACCTTC. This codes for CASSQPREGRYGYTF.

J is TRBJ2-3 and V is TRBV12-5; possibly TRBD1 or TRBD2 for D (5 bases each). Germline V gene lookup returns CDR1 LGHNT and CDR2 FRNRAP. V was clipped by 4 bases and J by 0 bases, with 5 bases between them. CDR3 length: 13 residues. CDR3 sequence: CASGWDSTDTQYF. In nucleotides, the CDR3 is TGTGCTAGTGGTTGGGACAGCACAGATACGCAGTATTTT.

V and J are TRBV6-2 or TRBV6-3 and TRBJ1-5, with TRBD1 matching 9 bases. Germline loops: CDR1 MNHEY, CDR2 SVGEGT. The V gene end was trimmed by 4 bases and the J gene end by 1 base; junction bases not matched to a gene: 8. This CDR3 has 17 amino acids. DNA for the CDR3: TGTGCCAGCAGTTTCACACAGGGGGCCGTCAGCAATCAGCCCCAGCATTTT. It specifies CASSFTQGAVSNQPQHF.

The rearrangement uses TRBV24-1 and TRBJ2-3, with D maybe TRBD1 (5 bases). Trimming shortened V by 3 bases and J by 0 bases, and 15 bases separated the two germline ends. The CDR3 runs to 17 residues. From germline, CDR1 is KGHDR and CDR2 SFDVKD. In DNA form, the CDR3 reads TGTGCCACCAGTGATATGACAGAGCTATCTAGCACAGATACGCAGTATTTT. Its protein product is CATSDMTELSSTDTQYF.